This is a list of T cell receptor beta chains from one sample in a study of blood T cell repertoires in COVID-19. TCRdb keeps only in-frame clones here, not all; method: immunoSEQ multiplex PCR. The sample has tens of thousands of clones; about 90% are singletons. Specimen: peripheral blood. The origin of the receptors is a human donor with active COVID-19. The donor label of this sample is uncertain. The CDR3 runs from the conserved cysteine through the conserved F or W. D genes are given only for firm matches. Size is stated for part of the rows, as once, few or many counts, or as a class when the clone is expanded.

D: TRBD2; size: .; V: TRBV5-4; J: TRBJ2-1; DNA: TGTGCCAGCAGCCCCAACACTAGCGGGGGTGAGCAGTTCTTC; CDR3: CASSPNTSGGEQFF
D: TRBD1; size: few; V: TRBV9; J: TRBJ2-5; DNA: TGTGCCAGCAGCATAGGACAGGACCGCCAAGAGACCCAGTACTTC; CDR3: CASSIGQDRQETQYF
D: .; size: few; V: TRBV13; J: TRBJ1-3; DNA: TGTGCCAGCAGCTTAGGTGTAGGGAGAGGCTCTGGAAACACCATATATTTT; CDR3: CASSLGVGRGSGNTIYF
D: TRBD1; size: .; V: TRBV6-2/TRBV6-3; J: TRBJ2-7; DNA: TGTGCCAGCAGTTACTCAGAGGACAGGGGGCGGTGGGAGCAGTACTTC; CDR3: CASSYSEDRGRWEQYF
D: TRBD2; size: few; V: TRBV28; J: TRBJ2-1; DNA: TGTGCCAGCATTAAAGCGGGGGGGCACAATGAGCAGTTCTTC; CDR3: CASIKAGGHNEQFF
D: TRBD1; size: .; V: TRBV7-9; J: TRBJ1-2; DNA: TGTGCCAGCAGCTCCCTAGAGGGGGCCGCCGTGAATGGCTACACCTTC; CDR3: CASSSLEGAAVNGYTF
D: TRBD1; size: .; V: TRBV7-2; J: TRBJ1-2; DNA: TGTGCCAGCAGCGCCTCCGGGGACAGGACAGCTAACTATGGCTACACCTTC; CDR3: CASSASGDRTANYGYTF
D: TRBD2; size: .; V: TRBV9; J: TRBJ2-5; DNA: TGTGCCAGCAGCGAGGGATGGACCAAGGGACTAGCGGGGGGAATAGAGACCCAGTACTTC; CDR3: CASSEGWTKGLAGGIETQYF
D: .; size: .; V: TRBV5-4; J: TRBJ1-2; DNA: TGTGCCAGCAGCCGACTCGGGGCAGGGGATCATGGCTACACCTTC; CDR3: CASSRLGAGDHGYTF
D: .; size: .; V: TRBV2; J: TRBJ1-1; DNA: TGTGCCAGCAGTGAAGTGGGTCAGGCCAACACTGAAGCTTTCTTT; CDR3: CASSEVGQANTEAFF
D: TRBD1; size: .; V: TRBV5-6; J: TRBJ1-2; DNA: TGTGCCAGCAGCCCTGACAGGGTGAGAGGCTACACCTTC; CDR3: CASSPDRVRGYTF
D: TRBD2; size: .; V: TRBV20-1; J: TRBJ2-7; DNA: TGCAGTGCTGGGAGGGCGGGCAAGCAGTACTTC; CDR3: CSAGRAGKQYF
D: .; size: .; V: TRBV5-6; J: TRBJ2-3; DNA: TGTGCCAGCAGCGCACCCCGGGGCTCGGCGGGGACCACAGATACGCAGTATTTT; CDR3: CASSAPRGSAGTTDTQYF
D: .; size: few; V: TRBV14; J: TRBJ1-2; DNA: TGTGCCAGCAGCCAAGCGTTGTCGAGGACAGCTAACTATGGCTACACCTTC; CDR3: CASSQALSRTANYGYTF
D: .; size: .; V: TRBV5-1; J: TRBJ2-1; DNA: TGCGCCAGCAGCTTGGACGGCGGGGGCTCGAATGAGCAGTTCTTC; CDR3: CASSLDGGGSNEQFF
D: .; size: .; V: TRBV6-5; J: TRBJ1-5; DNA: TGTGCCAGCTCACTCGGGAGCCAGCCCCAGCATTTT; CDR3: CASSLGSQPQHF
D: .; size: .; V: TRBV6-2/TRBV6-3; J: TRBJ1-2; DNA: TGTGCCAGCACCCCGGGCAGAATCATCGGTGGCTACACCTTC; CDR3: CASTPGRIIGGYTF
D: .; size: once; V: TRBV11-1; J: TRBJ1-2; DNA: TGTGCCAGCAGTCAACAGGGTTCTAGTGGCTACACCTTC; CDR3: CASSQQGSSGYTF
D: .; size: .; V: TRBV4-1; J: TRBJ1-2; DNA: TGCGCCAGCAGCCAATTCAGGGGCGCTGATGGCTACACCTTC; CDR3: CASSQFRGADGYTF
D: .; size: once; V: TRBV3-1/TRBV3-2; J: TRBJ1-1; DNA: TGTGCCAGCAGCCAAGATCAACTTCGAACAGGGACTGAAGCTTTCTTT; CDR3: CASSQDQLRTGTEAFF
D: .; size: .; V: TRBV6-2/TRBV6-3; J: TRBJ1-5; DNA: TGTGCCAGCAGTTTACCAGGTTTGTCCCAGCATTTT; CDR3: CASSLPGLSQHF
D: TRBD1; size: .; V: TRBV30; J: TRBJ1-2; DNA: TGTGCCTGGATGGGCGACAGGGCTCGGGGTGGCTACACCTTC; CDR3: CAWMGDRARGGYTF
D: TRBD1; size: .; V: TRBV27; J: TRBJ1-5; DNA: TGTGCCAGCAGTCCGTTGACAGGGGGCGGTCAGCCCCAGCATTTT; CDR3: CASSPLTGGGQPQHF
D: TRBD1; size: .; V: TRBV9; J: TRBJ2-7; DNA: TGTGCCAGCAGCGAGACAGGGGGCGACTACGAGCAGTACTTC; CDR3: CASSETGGDYEQYF
D: TRBD1; size: .; V: TRBV6-9; J: TRBJ1-2; DNA: TGTGCCAGCACCCCCAAGGGGGTCTTGGTTTCAAGGGACAGGGGGAACTATGGCTACACCTTC; CDR3: CASTPKGVLVSRDRGNYGYTF
D: .; size: once; V: TRBV12-1; J: TRBJ2-3; DNA: TGTGCCAGCAGCTTTGGAGTCCATACGCAGTATTTT; CDR3: CASSFGVHTQYF
D: TRBD1; size: .; V: TRBV4-1; J: TRBJ1-2; DNA: TGCGCCAGCAGCCCCCCGGGACAGGGGGCACTAGGCTACACCTTC; CDR3: CASSPPGQGALGYTF
D: .; size: .; V: TRBV5-6; J: TRBJ1-5; DNA: TGTGCCAGCAGCTTGTCAGGTTCAGGGCGGAATCAGCCCCAGCATTTT; CDR3: CASSLSGSGRNQPQHF
D: TRBD2; size: .; V: TRBV19; J: TRBJ2-3; DNA: TGTGCCAGTAGTATAGCTAGCGGGGGGGCTTGGACAGATACGCAGTATTTT; CDR3: CASSIASGGAWTDTQYF
D: TRBD1; size: .; V: TRBV6-2/TRBV6-3; J: TRBJ2-7; DNA: TGTGCCAGCAGCCCCGGGACAGCGTACGAGCAGTACTTC; CDR3: CASSPGTAYEQYF
D: .; size: .; V: TRBV5-1; J: TRBJ2-2; DNA: TGCGCCAGCAGCTTGGTCAGGAACACCGGGGAGCTGTTTTTT; CDR3: CASSLVRNTGELFF
D: .; size: .; V: TRBV5-5; J: TRBJ2-7; DNA: TGTGCCAGCAGCTTGGTCGCTGGAGGTTCCTACGAGCAGTACTTC; CDR3: CASSLVAGGSYEQYF
D: .; size: few; V: TRBV24-1; J: TRBJ1-1; DNA: TGTGCCACCAGTTCTGAGGGATTGGAAGCTTTCTTT; CDR3: CATSSEGLEAFF
D: TRBD1; size: .; V: TRBV7-3; J: TRBJ1-6; DNA: TGTGCCAGCAGCTTAATGGGGACAGCTAATTCACCCCTCCACTTT; CDR3: CASSLMGTANSPLHF
D: TRBD2; size: .; V: TRBV19; J: TRBJ2-2; DNA: TGTGCCAGTAGTATCCCTAGCGGAACAAACACCGGGGAGCTGTTTTTT; CDR3: CASSIPSGTNTGELFF
D: .; size: .; V: TRBV6-5; J: TRBJ1-2; DNA: TGTGCCAGCAGCAGGACAGCTAACTATGGCTACACCTTC; CDR3: CASSRTANYGYTF
D: .; size: .; V: TRBV6-6; J: TRBJ1-6; DNA: TGTGCCACCCTCACCGGACCAGGGAGGGATTCACCCCTCCACTTT; CDR3: CATLTGPGRDSPLHF
D: .; size: .; V: TRBV6-5; J: TRBJ1-1; DNA: TGTGCCAGCAGGCCCATGGGGAGCACTGAAGCTTTCTTT; CDR3: CASRPMGSTEAFF
D: .; size: .; V: TRBV18; J: TRBJ2-5; DNA: TGTGCCAGCTCACCTCGGACTCGCCAAGAGACCCAGTACTTC; CDR3: CASSPRTRQETQYF
D: .; size: .; V: TRBV6-5; J: TRBJ1-1; DNA: TGTGCCAGCAGTTATAGGTCAGGGGCGGGTGAAGCTTTCTTT; CDR3: CASSYRSGAGEAFF
D: TRBD2; size: .; V: TRBV28; J: TRBJ2-3; DNA: TGTGCCAGCAGACTTAGCGGGGGAAAAGATACGCAGTATTTT; CDR3: CASRLSGGKDTQYF
D: .; size: once; V: TRBV25-1; J: TRBJ1-2; DNA: TGTGCCAGCAGTGAGGGAAGCGGTGGGGATTATGGCTACACCTTC; CDR3: CASSEGSGGDYGYTF
D: .; size: .; V: TRBV19; J: TRBJ2-6; DNA: TGTGCCAGCAAATCCTTACAGGGCAGCGGGGCCAACGTCCTGACTTTC; CDR3: CASKSLQGSGANVLTF
D: .; size: .; V: TRBV18; J: TRBJ1-3; DNA: TGTGCCAGCTCACCATCTGGGGGCGGCGGAAACACCATATATTTT; CDR3: CASSPSGGGGNTIYF
D: .; size: .; V: TRBV6-6; J: TRBJ2-7; DNA: TGTGCCAGCAGTTACGGTTACACAGCCAACTACGAGCAGTACTTC; CDR3: CASSYGYTANYEQYF
D: .; size: .; V: TRBV5-1; J: TRBJ1-1; DNA: TGCGCCAGCAGTCTGACAGGGAACACTGAAGCTTTCTTT; CDR3: CASSLTGNTEAFF